The rows below give T cell receptor beta chains drawn from one sample of a study of identifying expanded T cells in peripheral blood. This table comes from immunoSEQ multiplex PCR, and its TCRdb copy is limited to in-frame clones, with some not included. The sample includes about 110,000 clones, about nine tenths of them seen just once. Specimen: blood. All receptors derive from a person between 18 and 69 years old in good health. Both conserved end residues are trimmed from each CDR3.

v_gene	j_gene	CDR3aa
TRBV28	TRBJ2-3	ASSSPGGGTDTQY
TRBV10-2	TRBJ2-7	ASSVGGGGNSYEQY
TRBV6-5	TRBJ1-6	ASRTRGDPSPLH
TRBV5-6	TRBJ1-4	ASSPGGVREKLF
TRBV10-3	TRBJ1-3	AISATGNGNTIY
TRBV20-1	TRBJ2-2	SAPSSGELF
TRBV7-3	TRBJ2-5	ASSRNHQETQY
TRBV5-1	TRBJ2-7	ASSLAWTQAYEQY
TRBV4-1	TRBJ2-4	ASSKGDLAAKNIQY
TRBV11-2	TRBJ2-7	ASSLGGERGGFTYEQY
TRBV30	TRBJ1-6	AWVDRGNSPLH
TRBV27	TRBJ1-5	ASRLEGYSNQPQH
TRBV7-8	TRBJ2-2	ASSLGRGEMGNTGELF
TRBV4-2	TRBJ2-1	ASSQRRLAGVPSYNEQF
TRBV7-7	TRBJ2-5	ASSLGISKQETQY
TRBV6-6	TRBJ2-2	ASSLPSGRVPGELF
TRBV28	TRBJ1-2	ASSFIRTPYGYT
TRBV20-1	TRBJ2-5	SGQREETQY
TRBV7-8	TRBJ2-1	ASSRLSGNYNEQF
TRBV5-1	TRBJ2-2	ASSRRTANTGELF
TRBV30	TRBJ2-2	AWAAGGANTGELF
TRBV30	TRBJ2-5	AWSGPGGEVETQY
TRBV6-1	TRBJ1-4	ASSEDPETGGLF
TRBV19	TRBJ1-2	ASQTGGSYGYT
TRBV27	TRBJ1-6	ASSLRTGAIHSYNSPLH
TRBV5-4	TRBJ2-7	ASSFPNDYEQY
TRBV5-1	TRBJ2-7	ASMDLGAREQY
TRBV7-6	TRBJ2-1	ASSPTGGGNEQF
TRBV7-2	TRBJ2-1	ASSLSGGSYNEQF
TRBV12-5	TRBJ2-2	ASGFDRAHTGELF
TRBV21-1	TRBJ2-7	ASGQGAAPIKKLEQY
TRBV5-4	TRBJ2-5	ASSLSLDAETQY
TRBV18	TRBJ2-3	ASSPSRTGGDTQY
TRBV5-1	TRBJ2-1	ASSLTSGYEQF
TRBV9	TRBJ1-3	ASSPGTASGNTIY
TRBV30	TRBJ1-5	AWSAGQYSNQPQH
TRBV18	TRBJ2-5	ASSPTLQETQY
TRBV7-8	TRBJ2-1	ASSLIGWQQF
TRBV28	TRBJ2-2	ASSIPGTGELF
TRBV2	TRBJ1-3	ASSEEREYGNTIY
TRBV11-3	TRBJ2-7	ASSIQGATYEQY
TRBV11-3	TRBJ2-3	ASSRVPDTQY
TRBV5-8	TRBJ2-7	ASSPGTGTYEQY
TRBV30	TRBJ1-6	AWALTGYNSPLH
TRBV30	TRBJ2-4	AWTPAGGFGIQY
TRBV27	TRBJ2-3	ASSFSRVSTDTQY
TRBV18	TRBJ1-4	ASSPPPGANEKLF
TRBV27	TRBJ2-3	ASSLLAGGYPDTQY
TRBV19	TRBJ1-4	ASSPEGAPTNEKLF
TRBV7-2	TRBJ2-5	ASSPGTSGRARGETQY
TRBV7-3	TRBJ2-1	ASSLTASGYNEQF
TRBV4-2	TRBJ2-3	ASSQDPAIGGGTDTQY
TRBV2	TRBJ1-1	ASSGSRAMNTEAF